This TCR beta chain emerged from a study of T cell responses to AZD1222 COVID-19 vaccine. TCRdb keeps only in-frame clones here, not all; method: immunoSEQ multiplex PCR. The repertoire holds over 150,000 clones, with 88% as singletons. Per the germline V gene, CDR1 is LGHDT and CDR2 is YNNKEL (reference sequence). The CDR3 has 17 amino acids. Trimming removed 1 base from V and 6 bases from J; junction bases left unmatched: 10. Sequencing used peripheral blood, obtained 28 days after the second AZD1222 dose. The rearrangement links TRBV3-1 (or the pseudogene TRBV3-2) to TRBJ1-5, with TRBD1 matching over 9 bases. This TCR was recovered from an adult who received the AZD1222 COVID-19 vaccine. CDR3 bases: TGTGCCAGCAGCCAAGGCTTGGACAGGGGTTGGAGTCAGCCCCAGCATTTT. It codes for CASSQGLDRGWSQPQHF.